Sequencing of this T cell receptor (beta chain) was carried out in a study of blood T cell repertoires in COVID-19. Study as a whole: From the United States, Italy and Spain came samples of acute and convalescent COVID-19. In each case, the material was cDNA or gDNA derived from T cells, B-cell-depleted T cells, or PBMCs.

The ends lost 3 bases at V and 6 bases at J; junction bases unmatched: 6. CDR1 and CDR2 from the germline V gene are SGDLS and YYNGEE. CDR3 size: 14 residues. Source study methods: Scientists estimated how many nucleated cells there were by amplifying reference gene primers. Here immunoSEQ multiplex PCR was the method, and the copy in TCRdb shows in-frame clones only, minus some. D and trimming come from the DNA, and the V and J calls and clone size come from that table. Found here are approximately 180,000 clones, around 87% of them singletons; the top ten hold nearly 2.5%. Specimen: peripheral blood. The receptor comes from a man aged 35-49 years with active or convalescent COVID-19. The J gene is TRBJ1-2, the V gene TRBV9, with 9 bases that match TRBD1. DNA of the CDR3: TGTGCCAGCAGCGGACAGGGGGTCGGAGATGGCTACACCTTC. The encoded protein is CASSGQGVGDGYTF.